The 13 T cell receptor beta chains below were found in one sample sequenced in a study of cytomegalovirus exposure and HLA in healthy donors. Use of 60 Vbeta and 13 Jbeta primers characterized the PCR. Only in-frame clones appear in the TCRdb table, and some are missing; sequencing was by immunoSEQ multiplex PCR. The sample carries 150,000 to 200,000 clones, roughly 84% recorded once. The sequencing sample was made of PBMCs. These receptors were obtained from a male donor in good health and CMV-seronegative.

The chain links TRBV10-1 to TRBJ2-4; D not certain. The CDR3 sequence is 13 residues long. The germline V and J ends were trimmed by 6 bases and 9 bases, with 15 bases remaining between them. Germline lookup yields CDR1 WNHNN and CDR2 SYGVQD (reference sequence). CDR3 in DNA: TGCGCCAGCAGCCCCGAGTTATTTGGCATTCAGTACTTC. Encoded protein: CASSPELFGIQYF.

The gene calls are TRBV28 and TRBJ2-7, with 7 bases aligning to TRBD1. CDR1 is MDHEN and CDR2 is SYDVKM in the germline V gene. The CDR3 consists of 14 residues. The ends lost 5 bases at V and 2 bases at J; junction bases unmatched: 6. In DNA form, the CDR3 reads TGTGCCAGCAGTAGCGGACAGGCACCCTACGAGCAGTACTTC. It yields the protein CASSSGQAPYEQYF. The whole variable domain, filled in from reference TRBV28 and TRBJ2-7, reads DVKVTQSSRYLVKRTGEKVFLECVQDMDHENMFWYRQDPGLGLRLIYFSYDVKMKEKGDIPEGYSVSREKKERFSLILESASTNQTSMYLCASSSGQAPYEQYFGPGTRLTVT.

The CDR3 protein is CASRRGRGGYTF. The CDR3 DNA reads as TGTGCCAGCAGGCGGGGGCGGGGTGGCTACACCTTC. J is TRBJ1-2 and V is TRBV6-5, with D possibly TRBD1 on 6 matching bases. V was cut by 6 bases and J by 7 bases, with 12 bases left in between. This CDR3 has 12 residues. The V gene's germline CDR1 is MNHEY and CDR2 SVGAGI.

The chain couples TRBV6-1 to TRBJ1-3; no reliable D call. CDR3 length: 15 amino acids. Looked up from germline, CDR1 is MNHNS and CDR2 is SASEGT. V dropped 8 bases and J dropped 1 base, with 15 bases sitting between them. In DNA, the CDR3 is TGTGCCAGCTCCAACACCGGGGTATCTGGAAACACCATATATTTT. It is translated as CASSNTGVSGNTIYF.

This clone has just a few counts. The DNA for the CDR3 is TGTGCCAGCAGCTCCCTTCAGACAGGGGCGTACACAGATACGCAGTATTTT. Its translation: CASSSLQTGAYTDTQYF. The V and J genes are TRBV5-6 and TRBJ2-3; 8 positions agree with TRBD1. The CDR3 runs to 17 residues. V lost 3 bases to trimming and J lost 2 bases; unmatched junction nucleotides: 11. Germline CDR1 reads SGHDT; CDR2 reads YYEEEE.

The J gene is TRBJ2-3, the V gene TRBV6-4, with 8 positions matching TRBD2. The CDR3 extends over 15 amino acids. Germline values: CDR1 MRHNA, CDR2 SNTAGT. The junction had 0 bases not matched to a gene; V was cut back by 0 bases and J by 1 base. The CDR3 loop is CASSDSRGGTDTQYF. Here the CDR3 DNA reads TGTGCCAGCAGTGACTCGCGGGGGGGCACAGATACGCAGTATTTT.

The V gene is TRBV6-5, the J gene TRBJ2-1; tentative D call: TRBD1 (6 bases). Germline V CDR1 and CDR2: MNHEY, SVGAGI. V lost 1 base and J 4 bases, leaving 14 bases between the germline ends. The CDR3 contains 16 residues. The DNA of the CDR3 is TGTGCCAGCAGTTACTTGGGACCTCAGGGGTACAATGAGCAGTTCTTC. Translated: CASSYLGPQGYNEQFF.

The chain carries TRBV7-9 and TRBJ1-2; 8 positions match TRBD1. Germline CDR1 SEHNR, CDR2 FQNEAQ (reference sequence). The trim removed 1 base at V and 3 bases at J, leaving 4 bases unmatched. The CDR3 sequence is 15 residues long. CDR3 sequence: CASSLGQGSHYGYTF. CDR3 coding DNA: TGTGCCAGCAGCTTAGGACAGGGGAGTCACTATGGCTACACCTTC. Looking up the rest from reference TRBV7-9 and TRBJ1-2 gives the full variable domain: DTGVSQNPRHKITKRGQNVTFRCDPISEHNRLYWYRQTLGQGPEFLTYFQNEAQLEKSRLLSDRFSAERPKGSFSTLEIQRTEQGDSAMYLCASSLGQGSHYGYTFGSGTRLTVV.

The J gene is TRBJ2-5, the V gene TRBV27; TRBD1 is a possible D gene (7 bases). V lost 2 bases and J 0 bases, leaving 10 bases between the germline ends. This CDR3 is 15 amino acids long. CDR1 and CDR2 from the germline V gene are MNHEY and SMNVEV (reference sequence). CDR3 bases: TGTGCCAGCAGTTTAGACAGGGACTACCAAGAGACCCAGTACTTC. It encodes CASSLDRDYQETQYF.

The genes are TRBV20-1 and TRBJ2-7, with D perhaps matching TRBD1 (5 bases). This CDR3 has 11 residues. Trimming took 6 bases from V and 5 from J, leaving 11 bases between them. Per the germline V gene, CDR1 is DFQATT and CDR2 is SNEGSKA (reference sequence). CDR3 DNA sequence: TGCAGTGCCCAAGGGGTTGACGAGCAGTACTTC. It is translated as CSAQGVDEQYF.

The chain is built from TRBV6-5 and TRBJ1-3; no firm D call. Germline CDR1 is MNHEY and CDR2 is SVGAGI. This CDR3 comprises 16 residues. V was trimmed by 3 bases and J by 1 base, leaving 13 bases between them. The CDR3 DNA is TGTGCCAGCAGTTATGGGGAGACTTTTTCTGGAAACACCATATATTTT. This encodes CASSYGETFSGNTIYF.

The J gene is TRBJ1-2, the V gene TRBV5-1; 9 bases align to TRBD1. V was clipped by 4 bases and J by 7 bases; unmatched bases: 26. Per germline, CDR1 SGHRS and CDR2 YFSETQ. The CDR3 consists of 20 residues. CDR3 DNA: TGCGCCAGCAGCCTTTACCCAAAAAAGACAGGGGGACCTGCGTTTGGTGGCTACACCTTC. It specifies CASSLYPKKTGGPAFGGYTF.

This clone was picked up a small number of times. J is TRBJ1-6 and V is TRBV25-1; a possible D gene is TRBD1 (6 bases). CDR1 and CDR2 (germline): MGHDK, SYGVNS. V was pared by 6 bases and J by 9 bases, with 18 bases between. This CDR3 spans 15 amino acids. CDR3: CASSGRGFVGSPLHF. CDR3 sequence (DNA): TGTGCCAGCAGCGGAAGGGGGTTTGTAGGTTCACCCCTCCACTTT.